These 32 T cell receptor beta chains came from one sample sequenced in a study of cytomegalovirus exposure and HLA in healthy donors. PCR involved 60 Vbeta and 13 Jbeta primers. Clones were read by immunoSEQ multiplex PCR, and TCRdb kept only the in-frame ones, dropping some. Of roughly 120,000 clones in the sample, more than 80% are singletons; the top ten hold more than 2.5%. The specimen sequenced was PBMCs. Every receptor here comes from a male donor in good health and CMV-seronegative.

This chain joins TRBV25-1 and TRBJ2-7; D perhaps matches TRBD1 (6 bases). This CDR3 spans 13 amino acids. Looked up from germline, CDR1 is MGHDK and CDR2 is SYGVNS. Trimming took off 5 bases at V and 5 bases at J, with 13 bases between the two ends. The CDR3, as DNA: TGTGCCAGCAGTCGTCCAGGGGTGCACGAGCAGTACTTC. Protein product: CASSRPGVHEQYF.

The rearrangement joins TRBV6-5 to TRBJ1-2, with no clear D. Germline values: CDR1 MNHEY, CDR2 SVGAGI. V dropped 5 bases and J dropped 8 bases, with 15 bases sitting between them. The CDR3 totals 13 residues. The CDR3 bases are TGTGCCAGCAGTAACAACGCGGCAGACGGCTACACCTTC. Translated: CASSNNAADGYTF.

This chain joins TRBV30 and TRBJ2-7; possible D gene TRBD1, 5 bases. This CDR3 is 12 amino acids long. Deletions cut 5 bases from V and 3 bases from J, with 11 bases between. Germline-derived CDR1 and CDR2 are GTSNPN and SVGIG (reference sequence). The CDR3 nucleotides read TGTGCCTGGGACAGAAATTACTACGAGCAGTACTTC. Translated: CAWDRNYYEQYF.

V gene TRBV29-1 combines with J gene TRBJ1-2; the match to TRBD1 covers 9 bases. The CDR3 is 14 amino acids. From germline, CDR1 is SQVTM and CDR2 ANQGSEA. Trimming removed 6 bases from V and 0 bases from J; junction bases left unmatched: 5. The CDR3 loop is CSVSTGGSNYGYTF. The CDR3 nucleotides read TGCAGCGTATCGACAGGGGGATCTAACTATGGCTACACCTTC.

This rearrangement joins TRBV6-1 to TRBJ2-7; 7 nucleotides match TRBD2. The CDR3 consists of 14 residues. The germline gives CDR1 MNHNS, CDR2 SASEGT. Trimming removed 5 bases from V and 2 bases from J; junction bases left unmatched: 6. CDR3 in DNA: TGTGCCAGCAGTACCGGGACTACCGCCTACGAGCAGTACTTC. This encodes CASSTGTTAYEQYF.

The rearrangement uses TRBV30 and TRBJ1-4; D possibly corresponds to TRBD1 (6 bases). Germline CDR1 reads GTSNPN; CDR2 reads SVGIG (reference sequence). The CDR3 length is 14 residues. Between the trimmed V and J ends, which lost 3 bases and 5 bases, there was a span of 13 bases. CDR3 protein: CAWRRTDGNEKLFF. DNA for the CDR3: TGTGCCTGGAGGCGGACAGACGGAAATGAAAAACTGTTTTTT.

The chain joins TRBV5-4 to TRBJ2-5, with D maybe TRBD2 (5 bases). The DNA end favors TRBJ2-7, so the J call may be wrong. Germline assignment: CDR1 SGHNT and CDR2 YYREEE (reference sequence). The CDR3 runs to 14 residues. The CDR3 spells CASSLGSASYEQYF. The CDR3 bases are TGTGCCAGCAGCTTGGGTAGCGCCTCCTACGAGCAGTACTTC.

This clone was seen once. V gene TRBV9 combines with J gene TRBJ2-4; the match to TRBD2 covers 12 bases. The CDR3 is 21 residues long. J lost 0 bases, V lost 4 bases, and 17 bases had no gene match. Germline V CDR1 and CDR2: SGDLS, YYNGEE. The CDR3 reads CASSPYPPSGGEYLAKNIQYF. DNA of the CDR3: TGTGCCAGCAGCCCTTATCCCCCTAGCGGGGGGGAATACCTAGCCAAAAACATTCAGTACTTC.

CDR3 loop: CASSSTTTGISYEQYF. In DNA, the CDR3 is TGTGCCAGCAGTTCAACCACGACAGGAATCTCCTACGAGCAGTACTTC. The chain employs TRBV27 and TRBJ2-7, with a weak D call TRBD1 (6 bases). CDR1 is MNHEY and CDR2 is SMNVEV in the germline V gene (reference sequence). Trimming shortened V by 4 bases and J by 0 bases, and 16 bases separated the two germline ends. This CDR3 is 16 amino acids long.

This clone has only one observation. This chain links TRBV30 with TRBJ1-2; possible D gene TRBD1, 5 bases. Looked up from germline, CDR1 is GTSNPN and CDR2 is SVGIG (reference sequence). The germline V and J ends were trimmed by 4 bases and 8 bases, with 17 bases remaining between them. The CDR3 runs 13 residues. Here the CDR3 DNA reads TGTGCCTGGACCACCTCCCGGGGGGGAGGCTACACCTTC. Translated: CAWTTSRGGGYTF.

This clone has more than one count but fewer than ten. The chain couples TRBV11-2 to TRBJ2-3; 13 nucleotides align to TRBD2. The CDR3 spans 15 residues. The trim removed 5 bases at V and 6 bases at J, leaving 5 bases unmatched. Germline V lookup: CDR1 SGHAT, CDR2 FQNNGV. CDR3 protein: CASSHGLAGADTQYF. CDR3 DNA sequence: TGTGCCAGCAGCCACGGACTAGCGGGAGCCGATACGCAGTATTTT.

V is TRBV7-6 and J is TRBJ2-7; weak D call: TRBD1 (5 bases). This CDR3 comprises 12 residues. Per the germline V gene, CDR1 is SGHVS and CDR2 is FNYEAQ. V was shortened by 1 base and J by 5 bases, with 6 bases between the two germline ends. The CDR3 protein is CASSLGGDEQYF. CDR3 nucleotide sequence: TGTGCCAGCAGCTTAGGGGGCGACGAGCAGTACTTC.

This clone was detected only a few times. V is TRBV6-6 and J is TRBJ2-7; D unclear. Germline V lookup: CDR1 MNHNY, CDR2 SVGAGI (reference sequence). V lost 2 bases to trimming and J lost 5 bases, with 4 bases between them. CDR3 length: 11 residues. CDR3 loop: CASSYRDEQYF. The CDR3 coding sequence is TGTGCCAGCAGTTACCGGGACGAGCAGTACTTC.

The V call is TRBV6-5, the J call TRBJ2-7, with 8 bases that match TRBD1. The CDR3 runs 15 residues. Germline CDR1 reads MNHEY; CDR2 reads SVGAGI. V was clipped by 5 bases and J by 5 bases; unmatched bases: 11. The CDR3 protein is CASSPLGQGKDEQYF. The CDR3 DNA reads as TGTGCCAGCAGTCCGCTCGGACAGGGAAAAGACGAGCAGTACTTC.

V and J are TRBV11-2 and TRBJ2-7, with D possibly matching TRBD1 (5 bases). From germline, CDR1 is SGHAT and CDR2 FQNNGV. The CDR3 covers 13 residues. V was trimmed by 1 base and J by 6 bases, leaving 10 bases between them. Written as DNA, the CDR3 is TGTGCCAGCAGCTTAGGGGGCTATGCCGAGCAGTACTTC. Translating it yields CASSLGGYAEQYF.

The chain is built from TRBV5-1 and TRBJ2-3; 11 nucleotides line up with TRBD2. Germline V gene lookup returns CDR1 SGHRS and CDR2 YFSETQ. This CDR3 is 14 amino acids long. The V gene end was trimmed by 4 bases and the J gene end by 5 bases; junction bases not matched to a gene: 3. CDR3 coding DNA: TGCGCCAGCAGCCAAGGACTAGCGGGAGATACGCAGTATTTT. Translated, it gives CASSQGLAGDTQYF.

This clone was seen more than once but under ten times. The genes are TRBV19 and TRBJ2-7; a weak D match, TRBD1 (6 bases). Germline loops: CDR1 LNHDA, CDR2 SQIVND (reference sequence). Deletions cut 0 bases from V and 5 bases from J, with 17 bases between. CDR3 length equals 16 residues. The CDR3 DNA reads TGTGCCAGTAGTATAGACTACTGGCAGGGGCACCACGAGCAGTACTTC. Residues: CASSIDYWQGHHEQYF.

This clone was detected only a few times. The genes are TRBV4-1 and TRBJ2-2; maybe TRBD1 (6 bases). Trimming stripped 3 bases from V and 4 bases from J, with 9 bases between. This CDR3 has 14 amino acids. CDR1 MGHRA and CDR2 YSYEKL come from the germline V gene. This chain's CDR3 is CASSQQGSTGELFF. The CDR3 DNA follows: TGCGCCAGCAGCCAGCAGGGGTCCACCGGGGAGCTGTTTTTT.

In DNA, the CDR3 is TGTGCCAGCAGAGGACAGTCGCAGTTCTTC. This translates into CASRGQSQFF. The chain employs TRBV2 and TRBJ2-1; tentative D call: TRBD1 (6 bases). The V end was cut by 6 bases, the J end by 12 bases, with 9 bases between. CDR3 size: 10 residues. Germline values: CDR1 SNHLY, CDR2 FYNNEI.

To note about this clone: At one of its ends the junction is not consistent with the germline gene, which may arise from a read error. V and J are TRBV7-9 and TRBJ2-7, with a possible D match to TRBD1 (6 bases). The CDR3 has 15 residues. Looked up from germline, CDR1 is SEHNR and CDR2 is FQNEAQ (reference sequence). The CDR3 loop is CSSSLGRRTAYEQYF. The CDR3 DNA reads TGTTCCAGCAGCTTAGGGCGACGGACAGCCTACGAGCAGTACTTC.

The gene calls are TRBV9 and TRBJ2-1, with a possible D match to TRBD1 (6 bases). CDR3 length: 16 amino acids. Trimming stripped 0 bases from V and 2 bases from J, with 12 bases between. From germline, CDR1 is SGDLS and CDR2 YYNGEE. The CDR3 bases are TGTGCCAGCAGCGTAGGGGGGCGCCTAACCTACAATGAGCAGTTCTTC. It specifies CASSVGGRLTYNEQFF.

The sample holds one count of this clone. This chain joins TRBV19 and TRBJ1-1, with 7 positions matching TRBD1. Trimming removed 2 bases from V and 4 bases from J; junction bases left unmatched: 4. Germline CDR1 LNHDA, CDR2 SQIVND (reference sequence). This CDR3 has 14 amino acids. The CDR3 protein is CASSITGVATEAFF. CDR3 bases: TGTGCCAGTAGTATAACAGGGGTCGCCACTGAAGCTTTCTTT.

This clone appeared once. V gene TRBV13 combines with J gene TRBJ2-1; 9 positions agree with TRBD2. The trim removed 0 bases at V and 8 bases at J, leaving 5 bases unmatched. The CDR3 has 15 amino acids. CDR1 and CDR2 (germline): PRHDT, FYEKMQ (reference sequence). The chain's CDR3 is CASSLGSGRPDEQFF. The DNA for the CDR3 is TGTGCCAGCAGCTTAGGTAGCGGGAGACCAGATGAGCAGTTCTTC.

V gene TRBV10-1 combines with J gene TRBJ2-1; the D gene is possibly TRBD2 (6 bases). The CDR3 loop spans 17 amino acids. Between the trimmed V and J ends, which lost 5 bases and 5 bases, there was a span of 22 bases. Germline CDR1 WNHNN, CDR2 SYGVQD (reference sequence). CDR3 sequence (DNA): TGCGCCAGCAGTTTGGAGGGAGAAGCGGGTCTCAACAATGAGCAGTTCTTC. Translating gives CASSLEGEAGLNNEQFF.

The chain combines TRBV30 with TRBJ1-5; D may be TRBD1 (5 bases). Trimming removed 1 base at V and 3 bases at J, with 7 bases between. Germline CDR1 GTSNPN, CDR2 SVGIG (reference sequence). CDR3 length: 13 residues. The CDR3 is CAWSAGINQPQHF. In DNA form, the CDR3 reads TGTGCCTGGAGTGCAGGGATCAATCAGCCCCAGCATTTT. The full variable domain, rest sourced from reference TRBV30 and TRBJ1-5, is SQTIHQWPATLVQPVGSPLSLECTVEGTSNPNLYWYRQAAGRGLQLLFYSVGIGQISSEVPQNLSASRPQDRQFILSSKKLLLSDSGFYLCAWSAGINQPQHFGDGTRLSIL.

This clone was seen a single time. The chain joins TRBV5-1 to TRBJ2-7; D ambiguous. V gave up 4 bases and J gave up 2 bases, with 4 bases separating them. This CDR3 has 11 amino acids. Germline V lookup: CDR1 SGHRS, CDR2 YFSETQ. In nucleotides, the CDR3 is TGCGCCAGCAGCGGGCCCTACGAGCAGTACTTC. Translation: CASSGPYEQYF.

The rearrangement uses TRBV9 and TRBJ2-5; the D is unclear. V was cut by 4 bases and J by 3 bases, with 4 bases left in between. There are 11 residues in the CDR3. Per germline, CDR1 SGDLS and CDR2 YYNGEE. The CDR3 region is CASSREETQYF. The CDR3, as DNA: TGTGCCAGCAGCCGCGAAGAGACCCAGTACTTC.

The chain recombines TRBV6-1 with TRBJ1-5, with 7 bases aligning to TRBD1. Looked up from germline, CDR1 is MNHNS and CDR2 is SASEGT. The CDR3 is 13 amino acids. V shed 4 bases and J 6 bases; nucleotides not matched to a gene: 3. The CDR3 nucleotides are TGTGCCAGCAGTGTCGACAGGGTTCAGCCCCAGCATTTT. Encoded protein: CASSVDRVQPQHF.

The rearrangement links TRBV6-1 to TRBJ2-2; TRBD1 matches at 9 bases. Losses at the gene ends were 4 bases for V and 5 bases for J; bases not matched to a gene: 5. Germline values: CDR1 MNHNS, CDR2 SASEGT. The CDR3 totals 15 residues. The CDR3 sequence: CASSGGTGMTGELFF. The CDR3 nucleotides are TGTGCCAGCAGTGGGGGGACAGGGATGACCGGGGAGCTGTTTTTT.

This clone is medium-sized. V and J are TRBV25-1 and TRBJ1-1; D not certain. Looked up from germline, CDR1 is MGHDK and CDR2 is SYGVNS. The V gene lost 3 bases and the J gene lost 2 bases, with 10 bases spanning the gap. There are 14 residues in the CDR3. CDR3 in amino acids: CASSERDPNTEAFF. In DNA, the CDR3 is TGTGCCAGCAGTGAGAGGGATCCTAACACTGAAGCTTTCTTT.

The table lists this clone with a few counts. The J gene is TRBJ2-5, the V gene TRBV6-7; 12 nucleotides agree with TRBD2. TRBV6-7 is recorded as an ORF, its role being uncertain. J gave up 4 bases and V 7 bases, and 1 base lay outside the gene matches. CDR3 length: 13 amino acids. The CDR3 nucleotides read TGTGCCAGCACTAGCGGGAGGGTAGAGACCCAGTACTTC. Translated: CASTSGRVETQYF.

This clone was detected only once. The genes are TRBV28 and TRBJ1-2, with 7 positions matching TRBD1. The trim removed 6 bases at V and 6 bases at J, leaving 7 bases unmatched. CDR1 and CDR2 from the germline V gene are MDHEN and SYDVKM. This CDR3 comprises 13 residues. The CDR3 nucleotides read TGTGCCAGCAGATTGACAGGGATACATGGCTACACCTTC. It codes for CASRLTGIHGYTF.